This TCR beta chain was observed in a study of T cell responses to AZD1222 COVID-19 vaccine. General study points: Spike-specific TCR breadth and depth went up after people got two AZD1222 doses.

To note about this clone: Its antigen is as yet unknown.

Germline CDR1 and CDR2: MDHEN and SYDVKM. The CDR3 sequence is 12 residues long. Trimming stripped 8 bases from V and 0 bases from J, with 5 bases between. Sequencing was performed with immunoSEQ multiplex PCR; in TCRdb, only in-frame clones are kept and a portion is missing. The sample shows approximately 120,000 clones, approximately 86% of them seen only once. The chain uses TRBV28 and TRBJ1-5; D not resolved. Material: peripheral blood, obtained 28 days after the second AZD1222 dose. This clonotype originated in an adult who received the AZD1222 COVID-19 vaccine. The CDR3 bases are TGTGCCAGCTGCCTTAGCAATCAGCCCCAGCATTTT. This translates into CASCLSNQPQHF.